This TCR beta chain was found in a study of shared clonotypes between healthy human individuals. The study's findings and limits: Only a few donors were included, so the genetic and exposure-history diversity represented was limited. As a rule, naive subsets had a larger estimated richness than memory subsets.

Of note for this clone: The antigen remains undetermined.

Repertoires were generated with immunoSEQ multiplex PCR, while TCRdb's copy carries only in-frame clones and drops some. The sample has over 1.5 million clones, 95% to 99% seen once. Donors comprised only Caucasian adults living in Nashville, Tennessee. The germline gives CDR1 LNHDA, CDR2 SQIVND (reference sequence). This CDR3 spans 14 amino acids. Deletions cut 5 bases from V and 5 bases from J, with 16 bases between. Input material: naive CD4+ T cells sorted from blood. This sample's subset: CD45RA+ positively selected. This sequence was found in a man aged 25 to 40 in good health. This chain uses TRBV19 with TRBJ2-7; TRBD1 might be the D (7 bases). The CDR3 sequence: CASSRQGGFHEQYF. Here the CDR3 DNA reads TGTGCCAGTAGTCGGCAGGGGGGATTCCACGAGCAGTACTTC. Full variable domain (missing parts from reference TRBV19 and TRBJ2-7): DGGITQSPKYLFRKEGQNVTLSCEQNLNHDAMYWYRQDPGQGLRLIYYSQIVNDFQKGDIAEGYSVSREKKESFPLTVTSAQKNPTAFYLCASSRQGGFHEQYFGPGTRLTVT.